This T cell receptor beta chain derives from a study of immune cell composition in non-small cell lung cancer. This CDR3 contains 15 residues. Trimming pared 4 bases from V and 6 bases from J, leaving 15 bases between. Per germline, CDR1 LNHDA and CDR2 SQIVND (reference sequence). Genomic DNA came from frozen unsorted single-cell suspensions. TCRdb keeps only in-frame clones here, not all; method: immunoSEQ multiplex PCR. Among around 4,100 clones listed, about 80% were seen once. The sample was lung tumor tissue. This receptor was taken from a human donor with non-small cell lung cancer. V gene TRBV19 combines with J gene TRBJ1-4, with D perhaps matching TRBD1 (6 bases). For the CDR3, the DNA is TGTGCCAGTAGTACCTACAGGGTAACCGATGAAAAACTGTTTTTT. This sequence encodes CASSTYRVTDEKLFF.